A selection of T cell receptor beta chains follows, all from one sample in a study of metastatic and nonmetastatic thyroid tumors. TCRdb re-called the PCR reads via MiXCR. The data show about 82,000 clones, approximately 12% seen once. The sequenced sample was tumor tissue. The receptors derive from a female donor with papillary thyroid cancer or a benign thyroid nodule (not recorded which). Some clones in this sample may be carry-over from other donors' samples. Each CDR3 is given with its conserved first and last residue. Each record gives: J gene, clone size, D gene, V gene, CDR3 protein, CDR3 DNA. D genes are given only for firm matches. Not all rows give a size; the values are once, few, many and, for expanded clones, a class.

j_call: TRBJ2-7
clone_size: once
d_call: .
v_call: TRBV3-1
cdr3_aa: CASSQERHEQYF
cdr3_nt: TGTGCCAGCAGCCAAGAGCGCCACGAGCAGTACTTC

j_call: TRBJ2-1
clone_size: many
d_call: .
v_call: TRBV5-4
cdr3_aa: CASSFGTHGNNEQFF
cdr3_nt: TGTGCCAGCAGCTTCGGGACACATGGGAACAATGAGCAGTTCTTC

j_call: TRBJ1-2
clone_size: many
d_call: .
v_call: TRBV29-1
cdr3_aa: CSVEGLNYGYTF
cdr3_nt: TGCAGCGTTGAGGGTCTTAACTATGGCTACACCTTC

j_call: TRBJ2-5
clone_size: many
d_call: TRBD2
v_call: TRBV2
cdr3_aa: CASMAGGPVETQYF
cdr3_nt: TGTGCCAGCATGGCGGGAGGGCCTGTGGAGACCCAGTACTTC

j_call: TRBJ2-7
clone_size: many
d_call: TRBD2
v_call: TRBV20-1
cdr3_aa: CSARGTSGRSQQYF
cdr3_nt: TGCAGTGCTAGAGGGACTAGCGGGAGAAGTCAGCAGTACTTC

j_call: TRBJ1-6
clone_size: many
d_call: .
v_call: TRBV28
cdr3_aa: CASTTRMREMLHF
cdr3_nt: TGTGCCAGCACCACTCGTATGCGGGAAATGCTCCACTTT

j_call: TRBJ2-4
clone_size: many
d_call: TRBD2
v_call: TRBV28
cdr3_aa: CASSFSPRLAVIAKNIQYF
cdr3_nt: TGTGCCAGCAGTTTTTCCCCCCGCCTAGCGGTAATAGCCAAAAACATTCAGTACTTC

j_call: TRBJ2-7
clone_size: many
d_call: .
v_call: TRBV10-1
cdr3_aa: CASRGLGSSYEQYF
cdr3_nt: TGCGCCAGCAGGGGGCTCGGAAGCTCCTACGAGCAGTACTTC

j_call: TRBJ1-1
clone_size: many
d_call: .
v_call: TRBV9
cdr3_aa: CASNSNPNTEAFF
cdr3_nt: TGTGCCAGCAACTCTAATCCGAACACTGAAGCTTTCTTT

j_call: TRBJ2-3
clone_size: many
d_call: TRBD1
v_call: TRBV20-1
cdr3_aa: CSARDGFEGAWTDTQYF
cdr3_nt: TGCAGTGCTAGAGATGGGTTTGAGGGGGCCTGGACAGATACGCAGTATTTT

j_call: TRBJ2-5
clone_size: many
d_call: .
v_call: TRBV28
cdr3_aa: CASRSGLQETQYF
cdr3_nt: TGTGCCAGCAGGTCAGGGCTACAAGAGACCCAGTACTTC

j_call: TRBJ2-1
clone_size: many
d_call: .
v_call: TRBV6-2/TRBV6-3
cdr3_aa: CASSSGAEGYNEQFF
cdr3_nt: TGTGCCAGCAGCTCCGGGGCCGAGGGCTACAATGAGCAGTTCTTC

j_call: TRBJ2-1
clone_size: many
d_call: TRBD2
v_call: TRBV7-2
cdr3_aa: CASSSDAGGAYNEQFF
cdr3_nt: TGTGCCAGCAGCTCCGACGCGGGAGGGGCCTACAATGAGCAGTTCTTC

j_call: TRBJ2-1
clone_size: .
d_call: .
v_call: TRBV18
cdr3_aa: CASSPIGSSYNEQFF
cdr3_nt: TGTGCCAGCTCACCAATCGGGAGTAGCTACAATGAGCAGTTCTTC

j_call: TRBJ2-2
clone_size: many
d_call: .
v_call: TRBV6-5
cdr3_aa: CASSYTAERGTGELFF
cdr3_nt: TGTGCCAGCAGTTACACCGCCGAAAGGGGGACCGGGGAGCTGTTTTTT

j_call: TRBJ2-7
clone_size: many
d_call: .
v_call: TRBV6-2/TRBV6-3
cdr3_aa: CASRQGINYEQYF
cdr3_nt: TGTGCCAGCAGACAGGGTATTAACTACGAGCAGTACTTC

j_call: TRBJ2-1
clone_size: many
d_call: TRBD2
v_call: TRBV30
cdr3_aa: CAWSRGGLARGNEQFF
cdr3_nt: TGTGCCTGGAGTCGGGGGGGACTAGCGCGAGGAAATGAGCAGTTCTTC

j_call: TRBJ2-1
clone_size: many
d_call: TRBD2
v_call: TRBV9
cdr3_aa: CASSVALTSGRSEQFF
cdr3_nt: TGTGCCAGCAGCGTAGCTCTAACTAGCGGGAGATCCGAGCAGTTCTTC

j_call: TRBJ2-3
clone_size: many
d_call: .
v_call: TRBV2
cdr3_aa: CASSYGSISGTQYF
cdr3_nt: TGTGCCAGCAGTTACGGGAGTATTTCTGGTACGCAGTATTTT

j_call: TRBJ2-1
clone_size: many
d_call: .
v_call: TRBV29-1
cdr3_aa: CSVEGLSGAGEQFF
cdr3_nt: TGCAGCGTTGAAGGCCTATCCGGGGCGGGTGAGCAGTTCTTC

j_call: TRBJ2-1
clone_size: .
d_call: TRBD2
v_call: TRBV3-1
cdr3_aa: CASSELAGGGDEQFF
cdr3_nt: TGTGCCAGCAGCGAACTAGCGGGAGGAGGGGATGAGCAGTTCTTC

j_call: TRBJ2-1
clone_size: many
d_call: .
v_call: TRBV24-1
cdr3_aa: CATSWRGEQFF
cdr3_nt: TGTGCCACCAGTTGGAGGGGGGAGCAGTTCTTC

j_call: TRBJ1-2
clone_size: .
d_call: .
v_call: TRBV29-1
cdr3_aa: CSVEDLPSYGYSF
cdr3_nt: TGCAGCGTTGAAGATCTTCCCAGCTATGGCTACAGCTTC

j_call: TRBJ2-3
clone_size: few
d_call: .
v_call: TRBV3-1
cdr3_aa: CASSQIGRAPTDTQYF
cdr3_nt: TGTGCCAGCAGCCAGATAGGACGGGCCCCCACAGATACGCAGTATTTT

j_call: TRBJ1-2
clone_size: few
d_call: TRBD1
v_call: TRBV6-2/TRBV6-3
cdr3_aa: CASIPGTGAWGYTF
cdr3_nt: TGTGCCAGCATCCCCGGGACAGGTGCATGGGGCTACACCTTC

j_call: TRBJ2-5
clone_size: many
d_call: .
v_call: TRBV5-1
cdr3_aa: CASSLSGGQETQYF
cdr3_nt: TGCGCCAGCAGCCTTAGTGGAGGGCAAGAGACCCAGTACTTC

j_call: TRBJ1-6
clone_size: many
d_call: TRBD1
v_call: TRBV5-8
cdr3_aa: CASSLTDRPESPLHF
cdr3_nt: TGTGCCAGCAGCTTAACGGACAGGCCGGAATCACCCCTCCACTTT

j_call: TRBJ2-3
clone_size: .
d_call: TRBD2
v_call: TRBV11-1
cdr3_aa: CASNPLGTSGVTDTQYF
cdr3_nt: TGTGCCAGCAACCCCCTCGGGACTAGCGGGGTAACAGATACGCAGTATTTT

j_call: TRBJ2-7
clone_size: many
d_call: .
v_call: TRBV5-5
cdr3_aa: CASSLGTPNEQYF
cdr3_nt: TGTGCCAGCAGCTTAGGGACACCCAATGAGCAGTACTTC

j_call: TRBJ2-1
clone_size: many
d_call: .
v_call: TRBV10-3
cdr3_aa: CAISDSYNEQFF
cdr3_nt: TGTGCCATCAGTGATAGCTACAATGAGCAGTTCTTC

j_call: TRBJ1-2
clone_size: many
d_call: .
v_call: TRBV28
cdr3_aa: CASRPSSRIRFRDYGYTF
cdr3_nt: TGTGCCAGCAGGCCCTCGAGCCGGATCCGATTTAGGGACTATGGCTACACCTTC

j_call: TRBJ2-7
clone_size: few
d_call: .
v_call: TRBV29-1
cdr3_aa: CSVEEAAVGPHEQYF
cdr3_nt: TGCAGCGTTGAAGAGGCGGCGGTAGGGCCTCACGAGCAGTACTTC

j_call: TRBJ1-1
clone_size: many
d_call: .
v_call: TRBV28
cdr3_aa: CASSFFSGGTEAFF
cdr3_nt: TGTGCCAGCAGTTTCTTTTCAGGAGGCACTGAAGCTTTCTTT

j_call: TRBJ2-2
clone_size: many
d_call: .
v_call: TRBV6-1
cdr3_aa: CASAPRRSTGELFF
cdr3_nt: TGTGCGTCTGCACCGCGCAGGAGCACCGGGGAGCTGTTTTTT

j_call: TRBJ2-1
clone_size: many
d_call: .
v_call: TRBV7-9
cdr3_aa: CASSLGDAYNEQFF
cdr3_nt: TGTGCCAGCAGCTTAGGGGACGCATACAATGAGCAGTTCTTC

j_call: TRBJ2-7
clone_size: many
d_call: .
v_call: TRBV12-5
cdr3_aa: CASGALHYEQYF
cdr3_nt: TGTGCTAGTGGCGCCCTTCACTACGAGCAGTACTTC

j_call: TRBJ2-5
clone_size: many
d_call: .
v_call: TRBV6-1
cdr3_aa: CASSPTPAQETQYF
cdr3_nt: TGTGCCAGCAGTCCCACCCCAGCTCAAGAGACCCAGTACTTC

j_call: TRBJ2-1
clone_size: few
d_call: .
v_call: TRBV3-1
cdr3_aa: CASSHSDGRGHNEQFF
cdr3_nt: TGTGCCAGCAGCCACTCAGACGGGAGAGGGCACAATGAGCAGTTCTTC

j_call: TRBJ1-6
clone_size: many
d_call: .
v_call: TRBV7-2
cdr3_aa: CASSLVAGSPLHF
cdr3_nt: TGTGCCAGCAGCTTAGTGGCGGGATCACCCCTCCACTTT

j_call: TRBJ2-1
clone_size: many
d_call: TRBD2
v_call: TRBV10-1
cdr3_aa: CASSETSGEYNEQFF
cdr3_nt: TGCGCCAGCAGTGAGACTAGCGGGGAGTACAATGAGCAGTTCTTC

j_call: TRBJ2-7
clone_size: many
d_call: .
v_call: TRBV5-1
cdr3_aa: CASSTQRDEQYF
cdr3_nt: TGCGCCAGCAGTACCCAGAGGGACGAGCAGTACTTC

j_call: TRBJ1-4
clone_size: many
d_call: .
v_call: TRBV5-1
cdr3_aa: CASSLGVSNEKLFF
cdr3_nt: TGCGCCAGCAGCTTGGGGGTCTCGAATGAAAAACTGTTTTTT

j_call: TRBJ2-5
clone_size: many
d_call: TRBD1
v_call: TRBV5-1
cdr3_aa: CASSTGTGGSETQYF
cdr3_nt: TGCGCCAGCAGCACCGGGACAGGGGGCAGTGAGACCCAGTACTTC

j_call: TRBJ2-7
clone_size: many
d_call: .
v_call: TRBV11-3
cdr3_aa: CASSLGPEQYF
cdr3_nt: TGTGCCAGCAGCTTAGGTCCGGAGCAGTACTTC

j_call: TRBJ2-1
clone_size: .
d_call: TRBD1
v_call: TRBV27
cdr3_aa: CATGEDRVLYNEQFF
cdr3_nt: TGTGCCACCGGAGAGGACAGGGTCTTATACAATGAGCAGTTCTTC

j_call: TRBJ2-1
clone_size: many
d_call: .
v_call: TRBV11-2
cdr3_aa: CASSLIGYGNEQFF
cdr3_nt: TGTGCCAGCAGCTTAATAGGCTACGGTAATGAGCAGTTCTTC

j_call: TRBJ1-5
clone_size: many
d_call: .
v_call: TRBV2
cdr3_aa: CASSSRTASNQPQHF
cdr3_nt: TGTGCCAGCAGTTCCCGGACGGCGAGCAATCAGCCCCAGCATTTT

j_call: TRBJ2-1
clone_size: many
d_call: TRBD1
v_call: TRBV20-1
cdr3_aa: CSALPGGTLNEQFF
cdr3_nt: TGCAGTGCGCTCCCAGGGGGCACCCTCAATGAGCAGTTCTTC

j_call: TRBJ1-3
clone_size: many
d_call: .
v_call: TRBV15
cdr3_aa: CATSGGRGNTIYF
cdr3_nt: TGTGCCACCTCCGGAGGGCGTGGAAACACCATATATTTT

j_call: TRBJ1-5
clone_size: many
d_call: .
v_call: TRBV6-1
cdr3_aa: CASTRSRQPNQPQHF
cdr3_nt: TGTGCCAGCACCAGAAGCCGACAGCCCAATCAGCCCCAGCATTTT

j_call: TRBJ1-2
clone_size: many
d_call: .
v_call: TRBV4-1
cdr3_aa: CASSQLTALYGYTF
cdr3_nt: TGCGCCAGCAGCCAACTGACAGCTTTATATGGCTACACCTTC

j_call: TRBJ2-6
clone_size: many
d_call: .
v_call: TRBV11-1
cdr3_aa: CATRHRTVSKRANVLTF
cdr3_nt: TGTGCCACCCGACATCGGACAGTCTCTAAGAGGGCCAACGTCCTGACTTTC

j_call: TRBJ2-5
clone_size: .
d_call: TRBD1
v_call: TRBV11-2
cdr3_aa: CASSSTGGCSTQYF
cdr3_nt: TGTGCCAGCAGCTCAACAGGGGGGTGTTCTACCCAGTACTTC